This passage covers 3 T cell receptor beta chains from one sample sequenced in a study of molecular identifiers for immune sequencing clone quantification. TCRdb reprocessed the PCR reads via MiXCR and lists one record per CDR3 protein. The repertoire includes about 640,000 distinct CDR3 sequences, about 20% of them detected once, and roughly 0.85% sits in the top ten. Sequences were obtained from naive CD8+ T cells from blood, with Jurkat cell RNA spiked in. As for subset: FACS-sorted CD8+CD4-CCR7+CD45RA+ naive T cells. These receptor sequences come from a human donor in good health. Some libraries in this study had Jurkat cell RNA spiked in.

This clonotype came up many times. V is TRBV19 and J is TRBJ1-5, with D perhaps matching TRBD1 (5 bases). The V gene lost 7 bases and the J gene lost 0 bases, with 16 bases spanning the gap. This CDR3 has 16 amino acids. In germline, CDR1 is LNHDA, CDR2 SQIVND (reference sequence). CDR3 bases: TGTGCCAGTATAGATGACAGCACCTATAGCAATCAGCCCCAGCATTTT. This encodes CASIDDSTYSNQPQHF.

To note about this clonotype: Just one base apart from a much larger clone, this may be a read error. The final CDR3 position lacks the conserved phenylalanine or tryptophan, pointing to a likely read error. The rearrangement links TRBV6-4 to TRBJ1-4; unclear D gene. Germline V gene lookup returns CDR1 MRHNA and CDR2 SNTAGT. The CDR3 covers 11 residues. V shed 3 bases and J shed 7 bases, with 3 bases lying between them. CDR3 nucleotides: TGTGCCAGCAGTGAGGGTGAAAAACTGTTTCTT. Translated, it gives CASSEGEKLFL.

In this sample, this clonotype turned up many times. The chain links TRBV4-3 to TRBJ2-1, with 10 nucleotides matching TRBD2. The V gene's germline CDR1 is LGHNA and CDR2 YSLEER. The CDR3 extends over 16 amino acids. J gave up 9 bases and V 0 bases, and 8 bases lay outside the gene matches. CDR3 protein: CASSQDSLAGDGEQFF. In DNA form, the CDR3 reads TGCGCCAGCAGCCAAGATTCTCTAGCGGGAGACGGTGAGCAGTTCTTC.